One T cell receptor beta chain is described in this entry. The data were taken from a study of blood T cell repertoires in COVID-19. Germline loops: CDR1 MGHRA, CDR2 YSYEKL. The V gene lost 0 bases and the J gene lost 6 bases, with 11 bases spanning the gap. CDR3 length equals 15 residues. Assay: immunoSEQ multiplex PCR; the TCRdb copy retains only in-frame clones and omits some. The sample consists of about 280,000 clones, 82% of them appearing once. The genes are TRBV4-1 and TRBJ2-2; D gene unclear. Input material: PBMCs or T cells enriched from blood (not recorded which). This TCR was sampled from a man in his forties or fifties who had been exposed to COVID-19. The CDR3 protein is CASSQDLWSPGELFF. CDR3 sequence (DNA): TGCGCCAGCAGCCAAGATTTGTGGAGTCCCGGGGAGCTGTTTTTT.